The rows below give T cell receptor beta chains drawn from one sample of a study of T cells in narcolepsy. Profiling relied on immunoSEQ multiplex PCR, and the TCRdb table lists in-frame clones only, not all of them. The data contain fewer than 40,000 clones, roughly 80% of them singletons. Material for sequencing was memory (CD45RA-) CD4+ T cells from blood. These receptors all come from a human donor in good health. Both conserved end residues are part of each CDR3. The D gene is left open where the match is weak. Size is omitted from some rows. Given values are once, few, many or a class for expanded clones.

cdr3_aa	cdr3_nt	v_call	clone_size	d_call	j_call
CASSDRHGTSTDTQYF	TGTGCCAGCAGTGATCGACACGGAACTAGCACAGATACGCAGTATTTT	TRBV27	NA	NA	TRBJ2-3
CASSEGTGQETQYF	TGTGCCAGCAGTGAAGGAACGGGGCAAGAGACCCAGTACTTC	TRBV2	NA	NA	TRBJ2-5
CASSPQSGGNQPQHF	TGTGCCAGCAGCCCCCAGTCTGGAGGCAATCAGCCCCAGCATTTT	TRBV11-2	NA	NA	TRBJ1-5
CASSAPTRKLFF	TGTGCCAGTAGTGCCCCAACAAGAAAACTGTTTTTT	TRBV19	NA	NA	TRBJ1-4
CASSARTGIYNEQFF	TGTGCCAGCAGCGCCAGGACAGGAATCTACAATGAGCAGTTCTTC	TRBV7-6	NA	TRBD1	TRBJ2-1
CASSRLQTLRGAETQYF	TGTGCCAGCTCACGACTACAGACTTTGCGGGGGGCAGAGACCCAGTACTTC	TRBV18	NA	TRBD2	TRBJ2-5
CASNSLGAPSYEQYF	TGTGCCAGCAACTCCTTAGGGGCCCCCTCCTACGAGCAGTACTTC	TRBV11-2	NA	NA	TRBJ2-7
CAWSPGGSSYNSPLHF	TGTGCCTGGAGTCCGGGCGGGAGCTCCTATAATTCACCCCTCCACTTT	TRBV30	once	NA	TRBJ1-6
CASSPQGTGELFF	TGTGCCAGCTCACCACAGGGAACCGGGGAGCTGTTTTTT	TRBV18	medium-sized	NA	TRBJ2-2
CATSRDSVAGNPYEQYF	TGTGCCACCAGCAGAGATTCTGTGGCAGGGAATCCCTACGAGCAGTACTTC	TRBV15	NA	NA	TRBJ2-7
CASSYSTGREGSYTF	TGTGCCAGCAGTTACTCAACAGGGAGGGAAGGTAGCTACACCTTC	TRBV6-6	once	NA	TRBJ1-2
CASSVDWYGYTF	TGTGCCAGCAGTGTCGACTGGTATGGCTACACCTTC	TRBV28	NA	NA	TRBJ1-2
CASSTSTDTQYF	TGTGCCAGCAGCACAAGCACAGATACGCAGTATTTT	TRBV7-2	once	NA	TRBJ2-3
CASSLAAGGELYEQYF	TGTGCCAGCAGCTTAGCGGCAGGGGGCGAATTATACGAGCAGTACTTC	TRBV7-2	once	TRBD1	TRBJ2-7
CASSLVQGGYEQYF	TGTGCCAGCAGCTTGGTACAGGGGGGCTACGAGCAGTACTTC	TRBV5-6	few	TRBD1	TRBJ2-7
CASSERQGNTEAFF	TGTGCCAGCAGTGAGAGACAGGGGAACACTGAAGCTTTCTTT	TRBV6-1	few	TRBD1	TRBJ1-1
CASSRQGDYGYTF	TGCGCCAGCAGTCGGCAGGGGGACTATGGCTACACCTTC	TRBV5-1	once	TRBD1	TRBJ1-2